This T cell receptor beta chain was observed in a study of Graves' ophthalmopathy and Graves' hyperthyroidism. Overall study: Untreated patients at initial diagnosis provided peripheral blood.

The authors amplified TCR beta CDR3 regions from RNA transcripts. Second-round multiplex PCR followed a first-round RT-PCR using HTBI primers. MiXCR, applied by TCRdb to the multiplex PCR reads, yields one record per CDR3 protein. The sample records over 40,000 distinct CDR3 sequences, 50% being singletons. Germline CDR1 reads MDHEN; CDR2 reads SYDVKM. CDR3 length equals 13 residues. V lost 6 bases and J 5 bases, leaving 13 bases between the germline ends. As for this clonotype: Its antigen is currently unknown.

Study-wide results and caveats: Most clonotypes expanded in thyroid above 0.001 frequency were present in blood too.

This chain links TRBV28 with TRBJ2-5; possible D gene TRBD2, 6 bases. The receptor's source is an adult man with Graves' ophthalmopathy. Sequencing used peripheral blood. This CDR3 reads CASSPVGGETQYF. In DNA, the CDR3 is TGTGCCAGCAGCCCAGTGGGAGGCGAGACCCAGTACTTC.